This T cell receptor (beta chain) emerged from a study of T cells in Graves' hyperthyroidism and ophthalmopathy. V was pared by 3 bases and J by 4 bases, with 8 bases of the junction left unmatched. The length of the CDR3 is 17 residues. Germline V CDR1 and CDR2: MNHEY, SMNVEV (reference sequence). There were TCR beta CDR3 regions amplified from RNA transcripts. First-round RT-PCR targeting the TCR CDR3 was performed with the HTBI primer set. TCRdb used MiXCR to reprocess the multiplex PCR reads, holding one entry per CDR3 protein. Seen here are 300,000 to 500,000 distinct CDR3 sequences, over 13% observed once, and the top ten hold under 30%. This clonotype was observed a handful of times.

The clonotype was recovered from a man aged 45-65 years with Graves' ophthalmopathy. The specimen was blood. The chain links TRBV27 to TRBJ2-3; TRBD2 matches 12 bases. DNA of the CDR3: TGTGCCAGCAGTTTGAGGACTAGCGGGAAAGAGGCAGATACGCAGTATTTT. It encodes CASSLRTSGKEADTQYF.